This TCR beta chain was observed in a study of shared clonotypes between healthy human individuals. Assay used: immunoSEQ multiplex PCR; TCRdb lists only in-frame clones, some missing. The table includes 2 million or so clones, 95% detected once. This clone was counted between two and nine times. The CDR3 covers 16 residues. Trimming pared 0 bases from V and 8 bases from J, leaving 17 bases between. Germline CDR1 WNHNN, CDR2 SYGVQD (reference sequence). The chain has TRBV10-1 and TRBJ2-1, with D possibly called TRBD1 or TRBD2 (6 bases each). The specimen was naive CD4+ T cells sorted from blood. Subset defined: CD45RA+ positively selected. This TCR was sampled from a man aged 18 to 35 in good health. The CDR3 DNA sequence: TGCGCCAGCAGTGAGTCTGTTCCCCACAGGGAGGATGAGCAGTTCTTC. Amino acids: CASSESVPHREDEQFF.